One and the same sample provided the 6 T cell receptor beta chains below, sequenced in a study of T cell changes during pregnancy in multiple sclerosis. Profiled with immunoSEQ multiplex PCR; TCRdb holds only in-frame clones, not every one. This table holds 95,000 to 110,000 clones, 80% to 95% found once. Sequencing was performed on peripheral blood, taken in the third trimester of pregnancy. Receptors originate from a female donor in good health, enrolled as a control in a pregnancy study.

The V gene is TRBV7-6, the J gene TRBJ2-1; D perhaps matches TRBD2 (6 bases). The CDR3 loop spans 16 amino acids. V was clipped by 2 bases and J by 0 bases, with 11 bases between them. The V gene's germline CDR1 is SGHVS and CDR2 FNYEAQ. The CDR3 bases are TGTGCCAGCAGCTTATGGGAGGTTAGCTCCTACAATGAGCAGTTCTTC. Amino acid sequence: CASSLWEVSSYNEQFF.

Written as DNA, the CDR3 is TGTGCCAGCAGTGAGACAGGGTCGAACACCGGGGAGCTGTTTTTT. Encoded protein: CASSETGSNTGELFF. V is TRBV6-1 and J is TRBJ2-2, with 7 nucleotides matching TRBD1. Unmatched junction bases numbered 1, after V lost 3 bases and J lost 0 bases. The CDR3 length is 15 residues. The V gene's germline CDR1 is MNHNS and CDR2 SASEGT.

The chain couples TRBV6-6 to TRBJ1-3, with D unresolved. Trimming left V 2 bases short and J 4 bases short, with 9 bases between. CDR3 length: 14 residues. CDR1 and CDR2 (germline): MNHNY, SVGAGI (reference sequence). The CDR3 nucleotides are TGTGCCAGCAGTTACCCGGAGACGGGAAACACCATATATTTT. Translating it yields CASSYPETGNTIYF.

The rearrangement joins TRBV7-9 to TRBJ1-1; 8 bases match TRBD1. Germline-derived CDR1 and CDR2 are SEHNR and FQNEAQ (reference sequence). The length of the CDR3 is 11 residues. The ends lost 5 bases at V and 13 bases at J; junction bases unmatched: 6. The CDR3 nucleotides read TGTGCCAGCAGCCCGGGGACAGGTTGTTTCTTT. Its protein product is CASSPGTGCFF.

The CDR3 DNA reads as TGTGCCAGTAGTACGTGGACAGGGGTCGAGAACACCGGGGAGCTGTTTTTT. As protein: CASSTWTGVENTGELFF. The chain recombines TRBV19 with TRBJ2-2; 9 bases line up with TRBD1. The CDR3 is made up of 17 amino acids. Germline-derived CDR1 and CDR2 are LNHDA and SQIVND (reference sequence). V lost 4 bases and J lost 1; bases outside the gene matches: 7.

The genes are TRBV7-6 and TRBJ2-1, with 8 bases identical to TRBD2. With V trimmed by 0 bases and J by 5 bases, 3 bases remained unmatched. Germline-derived CDR1 and CDR2 are SGHVS and FNYEAQ. The CDR3 sequence is 15 residues long. CDR3 sequence (DNA): TGTGCCAGCAGCTTAGCCGGGACTAGTCACAATGAGCAGTTCTTC. Amino acids: CASSLAGTSHNEQFF.